Reported below is one T cell receptor (beta chain). Its antigen is still unknown. This record belongs to a study of CXCR3-negative and CXCR3-positive naive CD8 T cells. This CDR3 region has 15 residues. CDR1 and CDR2 (germline): LNHNV, YYDKDF (reference sequence). Study-wide results and caveats: Across naive subsets, surface CD5 expression was comparable, and TCR strength was inferred from properties of the TRB CDR3. Diversity was high in both naive subsets and much lower in memory cells. Cryopreservation partially decreased CXCR3 expression, and most assays used fresh PBMCs. Both naive subsets, CXCR3-negative and CXCR3-positive, displayed similar TRBV-TRBJ usage, unlike memory cells.

Through 5' RACE with UMI labels, the TRB cDNA libraries were prepared. With the 5' RACE reads reprocessed, TCRdb shows one record per CDR3 protein and no DNA. Its table records about 40,000 distinct CDR3 sequences. This clonotype was sampled from a human donor in good health. Some clones in this sample may be carry-over from other donors' samples. Sequenced sample: memory CD8+ T cells from blood. The chain employs TRBV15 and TRBJ2-7. CDR3 region: CATSVRVGEPYEQYF.